The 17 T cell receptor beta chains in this list originate from one sample, sequenced in a study of OX40 agonist ivuxolimab in advanced cancers. The method was immunoSEQ multiplex PCR; TCRdb's version includes in-frame clones alone and lacks a portion of them. The profile shows about 82,000 clones, 70% to 90% of them singletons. The sample here was CD4+ or CD8+ T cells sorted from blood, taken in a trial of the OX40 agonist ivuxolimab. All receptors derive from an adult with an advanced solid tumor such as melanoma, head and neck, liver or kidney cancer.

This chain links TRBV7-6 with TRBJ1-5; D call uncertain. The CDR3 is 16 residues long. Germline CDR1 SGHVS, CDR2 FNYEAQ. The germline V and J ends were trimmed by 1 base and 4 bases, with 14 bases remaining between them. The CDR3 DNA reads TGTGCCAGCAGCTTAGGTGGGCGGGCGGGAAATCAGCCCCAGCATTTT. Translating gives CASSLGGRAGNQPQHF.

A word on this clone: One end of the junction is discordant with germline, which a read error may explain. J is TRBJ2-5 and V is TRBV7-2; 12 nucleotides agree with TRBD2. Germline V gives CDR1 SGHTA, CDR2 FQGNSA. The CDR3 runs to 14 residues. CDR3 region: CASSLAGGHETQYF. The CDR3 DNA is TGTGCCAGCAGCCTAGCGGGGGGGCATGAGACCCAGTACTTC.

The rearrangement links TRBV9 to TRBJ2-7; TRBD1 might be the D (5 bases). Germline values: CDR1 SGDLS, CDR2 YYNGEE. Deletions cut 7 bases from V and 3 bases from J, with 17 bases between. The CDR3 length is 14 residues. CDR3: CASLRVLLIYEQYF. CDR3 DNA: TGTGCCAGCCTCAGGGTCTTACTGATCTACGAGCAGTACTTC.

The V gene is TRBV7-9, the J gene TRBJ2-1; no clear D gene. Trimming pared 5 bases from V and 0 bases from J, leaving 17 bases between. Germline V gene sequence: CDR1 SEHNR, CDR2 FQNEAQ (reference sequence). The CDR3 consists of 17 residues. The CDR3 loop reads CASSPPGSRSSYNEQFF. CDR3 DNA sequence: TGTGCCAGCAGCCCCCCGGGTAGCCGGAGCTCCTACAATGAGCAGTTCTTC.

The V and J genes are TRBV14 and TRBJ1-2; the D is unclear. Germline assignment: CDR1 SGHDN and CDR2 FVKESK. The CDR3 is made up of 15 amino acids. The ends were cut back, 1 base at V and 4 bases at J, with 13 bases in the middle. CDR3 sequence: CASSQAGSSSYGYTF. DNA of the CDR3: TGTGCCAGCAGCCAAGCGGGCAGTTCCTCCTATGGCTACACCTTC.

The chain combines TRBV11-2 with TRBJ2-3, with D possibly being TRBD1 (6 bases). Germline CDR1 reads SGHAT; CDR2 reads FQNNGV. Trimming removed 4 bases at V and 1 base at J, with 12 bases between. CDR3 size: 15 residues. This CDR3 is CASSSDRSRTDTQYF. The DNA of the CDR3 is TGTGCCAGCAGCTCAGACAGGTCTCGCACAGATACGCAGTATTTT.

J is TRBJ2-5 and V is TRBV30, with D perhaps TRBD2 (6 bases). The V end lost 4 bases, the J end lost 9 bases, and 18 bases lay between the germline ends. CDR1 is GTSNPN, CDR2 SVGIG, per germline (reference sequence). This CDR3 region has 13 residues. The CDR3: CAWTNDPRDSQYF. The CDR3 coding sequence is TGTGCCTGGACGAATGACCCCCGGGACTCCCAGTACTTC.

This clone was detected a few times. J is TRBJ2-5 and V is TRBV6-1; 7 nucleotides agree with TRBD1. There are 13 residues in the CDR3. V shed 5 bases and J 4 bases; nucleotides not matched to a gene: 4. CDR1 is MNHNS, CDR2 SASEGT, per germline. The CDR3 sequence is CASSPRQGETQYF. CDR3 nucleotides: TGTGCCAGCAGTCCCCGACAGGGAGAGACCCAGTACTTC.

The chain recombines TRBV27 with TRBJ1-4; 9 bases are a match to TRBD1. The germline V gene has CDR1 MNHEY and CDR2 SMNVEV (reference sequence). This CDR3 region has 15 residues. The junction had 7 bases not matched to a gene; V was cut back by 5 bases and J by 6 bases. CDR3 nucleotide sequence: TGTGCCAGCAGTGAACAGGGGGCTGGTTATGAAAAACTGTTTTTT. Its protein product is CASSEQGAGYEKLFF.

This sequence joins TRBV7-2 and TRBJ2-5; D remains unclear. Looked up from germline, CDR1 is SGHTA and CDR2 is FQGNSA. The CDR3 runs 14 residues. Trimming pared 5 bases from V and 5 bases from J, leaving 15 bases between. DNA of the CDR3: TGTGCCAGCAGCCCTCGGCTGGGCCGGGAGACCCAGTACTTC. Protein: CASSPRLGRETQYF.

The J gene is TRBJ1-2, the V gene TRBV4-3, with D possibly being TRBD1 (5 bases). CDR3 size: 16 residues. V dropped 2 bases and J dropped 2 bases, with 15 bases sitting between them. The germline V gene has CDR1 LGHNA and CDR2 YSLEER. The CDR3 spells CASSQSRVTENYGYTF. The CDR3 DNA reads as TGCGCCAGCAGCCAATCCAGAGTGACAGAGAACTATGGCTACACCTTC.

This chain links TRBV4-1 with TRBJ1-1; 7 bases align to TRBD1. V shed 4 bases and J 0 bases; nucleotides not matched to a gene: 5. CDR1 MGHRA and CDR2 YSYEKL come from the germline V gene. This CDR3 spans 15 amino acids. CDR3 coding DNA: TGCGCCAGCAGCCGAGCGGGACAGCTGAACACTGAAGCTTTCTTT. The encoded protein is CASSRAGQLNTEAFF.

This chain links TRBV5-8 with TRBJ1-5; the D gene is possibly TRBD1 (5 bases). CDR3 size: 16 residues. The germline gives CDR1 SGHTS, CDR2 YDEGEE. V gave up 4 bases and J gave up 6 bases, with 20 bases separating them. The CDR3 here is CASSGAGVQGAQPQHF. For the CDR3, the DNA is TGTGCCAGCAGCGGCGCCGGGGTCCAAGGGGCTCAGCCCCAGCATTTT.

The rearrangement joins TRBV5-1 to TRBJ1-2; D is unclear. With 0 bases removed from V and 1 base from J, the gap between germline ends came to 13 bases. Germline lookup yields CDR1 SGHRS and CDR2 YFSETQ. This CDR3 spans 16 amino acids. The CDR3 DNA is TGCGCCAGCAGCTTGGGCGATAATGGGGTTAACTATGGCTACACCTTC. It specifies CASSLGDNGVNYGYTF.

The chain employs TRBV7-2 and TRBJ1-2; no clear D gene. Germline CDR1 reads SGHTA; CDR2 reads FQGNSA. The CDR3 totals 13 residues. Trimming shortened V by 3 bases and J by 4 bases, and 9 bases separated the two germline ends. CDR3 amino acids: CASSFESGYGYTF. DNA for the CDR3: TGTGCCAGCAGCTTTGAAAGCGGCTATGGCTACACCTTC.

The chain couples TRBV7-2 to TRBJ1-6; no clear D gene. The CDR3 is 13 amino acids. CDR1 and CDR2 from the germline V gene are SGHTA and FQGNSA. Trimming stripped 6 bases from V and 10 bases from J, with 13 bases between. The CDR3 sequence: CASRGVRWSPLHF. CDR3 bases: TGTGCCAGCAGGGGAGTGCGGTGGTCACCCCTCCACTTT.

The rearrangement links TRBV9 to TRBJ2-1; 8 bases align to TRBD2. The CDR3 contains 17 residues. V shed 4 bases, J shed 1 base, and the junction held 10 bases outside the gene matches. The germline V gene has CDR1 SGDLS and CDR2 YYNGEE. The CDR3 DNA is TGTGCCAGCAGCCCCCGGGCGGGGGGCGGGTCCTACAATGAGCAGTTCTTC. Its translation is CASSPRAGGGSYNEQFF.